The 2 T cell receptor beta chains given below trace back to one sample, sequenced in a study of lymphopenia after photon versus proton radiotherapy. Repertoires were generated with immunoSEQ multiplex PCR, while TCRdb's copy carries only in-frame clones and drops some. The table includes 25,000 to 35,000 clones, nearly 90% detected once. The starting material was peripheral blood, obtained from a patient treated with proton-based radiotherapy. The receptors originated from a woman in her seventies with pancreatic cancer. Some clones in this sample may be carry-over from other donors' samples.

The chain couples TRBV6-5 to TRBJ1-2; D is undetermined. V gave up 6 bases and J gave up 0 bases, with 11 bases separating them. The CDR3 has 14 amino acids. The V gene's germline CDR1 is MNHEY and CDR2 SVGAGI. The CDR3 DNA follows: TGTGCCAGCAGCCCCCGGGGAGCTAACTATGGCTACACCTTC. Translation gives CASSPRGANYGYTF.

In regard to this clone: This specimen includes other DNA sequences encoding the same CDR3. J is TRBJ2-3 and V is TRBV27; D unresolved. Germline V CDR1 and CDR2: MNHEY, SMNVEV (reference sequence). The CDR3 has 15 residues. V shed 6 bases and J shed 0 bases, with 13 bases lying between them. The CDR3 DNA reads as TGTGCCAGCAGCTTGCAGGACCCTAGCACAGATACGCAGTATTTT. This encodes CASSLQDPSTDTQYF.